Listed here are 14 T cell receptor beta chains from one sample, sequenced in a study of T cells in Graves' hyperthyroidism and ophthalmopathy. RNA transcripts yielded amplified TCR beta CDR3 regions. Researchers ran a first-round RT-PCR on the TCR CDR3 using the HTBI primer set. MiXCR, run by TCRdb on the multiplex PCR reads, gives a single entry per CDR3 protein. Counted here are around 700,000 distinct CDR3 sequences, over 35% occurring once; the ten biggest clones make up 30% to 40%. Material: blood. Receptors originate from a middle-aged woman with Graves' hyperthyroidism.

The CDR3 DNA sequence: TGTGCCAGTAGCACCCCTCTAGCGGGAGACGATACGCAGTATTTT. Protein: CASSTPLAGDDTQYF. The V and J genes are TRBV19 and TRBJ2-3; 10 nucleotides align to TRBD2. The CDR3 is 15 residues long. J was trimmed by 6 bases and V by 6 bases; bases with no gene match: 9. CDR1 is LNHDA, CDR2 SQIVND, per germline (reference sequence). The full variable domain, rest sourced from reference TRBV19 and TRBJ2-3, is DGGITQSPKYLFRKEGQNVTLSCEQNLNHDAMYWYRQDPGQGLRLIYYSQIVNDFQKGDIAEGYSVSREKKESFPLTVTSAQKNPTAFYLCASSTPLAGDDTQYFGPGTRLTVL.

This clonotype occurred a few times. In DNA form, the CDR3 reads TGTGCCAGCAGCCCGGGGGGGATACAGGGGGGCGAGCAGTACTTC. Translated: CASSPGGIQGGEQYF. The chain combines TRBV5-4 with TRBJ2-7; D is perhaps TRBD1 or TRBD2 (8 bases each). The CDR3 is 15 residues long. The germline V and J ends were trimmed by 4 bases and 6 bases, with 20 bases remaining between them. From germline, CDR1 is SGHNT and CDR2 YYREEE (reference sequence).

V and J are TRBV6-2 or TRBV6-3 and TRBJ2-7; 8 positions match TRBD2. V was clipped by 8 bases and J by 7 bases; unmatched bases: 13. This CDR3 spans 14 amino acids. CDR1 MNHEY and CDR2 SVGEGT come from the germline V gene. The CDR3 region is CASASGLAPGEQYF. The DNA for the CDR3 is TGTGCCAGCGCCTCAGGACTAGCCCCTGGGGAGCAGTACTTC.

Many counts were recorded for this clonotype. The chain combines TRBV29-1 with TRBJ1-5, with D hard to call. The CDR3 sequence is 12 residues long. Trimming removed 6 bases at V and 4 bases at J, with 10 bases between. CDR1 is SQVTM, CDR2 ANQGSEA, per germline. In DNA, the CDR3 is TGCAGCGTCATCGAGGCTAATCAGCCCCAGCATTTT. Protein sequence: CSVIEANQPQHF.

In its sample, this clonotype was seen once. The V and J genes are TRBV7-2 and TRBJ1-1; D call uncertain. Trimming took 5 bases from V and 1 from J, leaving 14 bases between them. Germline CDR1 is SGHTA and CDR2 is FQGNSA. There are 15 residues in the CDR3. This CDR3 reads CASSPSAGTNTEAFF. The CDR3 DNA is TGTGCCAGCAGCCCATCGGCAGGAACGAACACTGAAGCTTTCTTT. The whole variable domain, filled in from reference TRBV7-2 and TRBJ1-1, reads GAGVSQSPSNKVTEKGKDVELRCDPISGHTALYWYRQSLGQGLEFLIYFQGNSAPDKSGLPSDRFSAERTGGSVSTLTIQRTQQEDSAVYLCASSPSAGTNTEAFFGQGTRLTVV.

In the case of this clonotype: Mismatch with germline at one junction end may stem from a read error. The V and J genes are TRBV10-2 and TRBJ1-1, with unresolved D. Germline CDR1 and CDR2: WSHSY and SAAADI. CDR3 length equals 16 residues. The CDR3 DNA reads TGTGCCAGCTCACCCCGGGCCAACCCAGAGAGCACTGAAGCTTTCTTT. Encoded protein: CASSPRANPESTEAFF.

The chain combines TRBV28 with TRBJ1-2; 8 nucleotides line up with TRBD1. V shed 9 bases, J shed 4 bases, and the junction held 7 bases outside the gene matches. CDR3 size: 13 residues. Per germline, CDR1 MDHEN and CDR2 SYDVKM. As DNA, the CDR3 is TGTGCCAGTGACAGGGGCAATGGCTATGGCTACACCTTC. This encodes CASDRGNGYGYTF.

In this sample, this clonotype turned up many times. The chain joins TRBV7-2 to TRBJ1-6, with D perhaps TRBD1 (5 bases). The V gene's germline CDR1 is SGHTA and CDR2 FQGNSA. The CDR3 loop spans 14 amino acids. V dropped 3 bases and J dropped 10 bases, with 13 bases sitting between them. The CDR3 loop reads CASSFPWGDSPLHF. CDR3 nucleotide sequence: TGTGCCAGCAGCTTCCCCTGGGGGGACTCACCCCTCCACTTT. The complete variable domain, with remaining parts taken from reference TRBV7-2 and TRBJ1-6, reads GAGVSQSPSNKVTEKGKDVELRCDPISGHTALYWYRQSLGQGLEFLIYFQGNSAPDKSGLPSDRFSAERTGGSVSTLTIQRTQQEDSAVYLCASSFPWGDSPLHFGNGTRLTVT.

The chain recombines TRBV20-1 with TRBJ2-2, with D unresolved. V lost 0 bases, J lost 5 bases, and 19 bases lay in between. The germline gives CDR1 DFQATT, CDR2 SNEGSKA (reference sequence). The CDR3 has 17 residues. CDR3 DNA sequence: TGCAGTGCTAGAGAGACAAGTGGGATGTCCAGGACCGGGGAGCTGTTTTTT. Translated, it gives CSARETSGMSRTGELFF.

Concerning this clonotype: A much larger clone lies one base from this, so it may be a read error. The chain recombines TRBV19 with TRBJ1-2; D unresolved. V lost 8 bases to trimming and J lost 3 bases, with 13 bases between them. The CDR3 runs to 13 residues. CDR1 LNHDA and CDR2 SQIVND come from the germline V gene (reference sequence). The CDR3 DNA reads as TGTGCCAGTCGCAAGTCGACGTACTATGGCTACACCTTC. Protein sequence: CASRKSTYYGYTF.

CDR3 residues: CASSYGGERAYGYTF. CDR3 nucleotides: TGTGCCAGCAGCTACGGAGGGGAGAGGGCCTATGGCTACACCTTC. The gene calls are TRBV7-2 and TRBJ1-2; a possible D gene is TRBD1 (5 bases). The germline gives CDR1 SGHTA, CDR2 FQGNSA. This CDR3 comprises 15 residues. The ends were cut back, 4 bases at V and 4 bases at J, with 16 bases in the middle.

The sample holds a few counts of this clonotype. The V gene is TRBV28, the J gene TRBJ1-1; D is unresolved. The CDR3 has 15 amino acids. Per the germline V gene, CDR1 is MDHEN and CDR2 is SYDVKM. V was clipped by 7 bases and J by 0 bases, with 15 bases between them. The CDR3 DNA follows: TGTGCCAGCACCTCGTCACCGGCGATGAACACTGAAGCTTTCTTT. Amino acid sequence: CASTSSPAMNTEAFF.

This chain links TRBV5-1 with TRBJ2-5, with no clear D. The V end lost 0 bases, the J end lost 5 bases, and 20 bases lay between the germline ends. This CDR3 contains 17 residues. Per the germline V gene, CDR1 is SGHRS and CDR2 is YFSETQ. In nucleotides, the CDR3 is TGCGCCAGCAGCTTGGCCGTGGTGGGCGCCAAAGGGGAGACCCAGTACTTC. It yields the protein CASSLAVVGAKGETQYF.

This clonotype was detected a few times. J is TRBJ2-7 and V is TRBV25-1, with a possible D match to TRBD2 (6 bases). The V gene lost 3 bases and the J gene lost 9 bases, with 15 bases spanning the gap. The V gene's germline CDR1 is MGHDK and CDR2 SYGVNS. CDR3 length: 13 residues. Here the CDR3 DNA reads TGTGCCAGCAGTGATGCGGGGAAACGGGTGCAGTACTTC. This encodes CASSDAGKRVQYF.